One sample yielded the 8 T cell receptor beta chains listed below, sequenced in a study of T cells in women clearing cervical HPV infection (dated by TCRdb to between 2018 and 2020). Library preparation employed the immunoSEQ multiplex PCR assay. TCRdb limited this immuneACCESS table to in-frame rearrangements with V and J called. A share of clones is missing; checked studies link under half to unresolved V genes, and the rest is unexplained. This sample's table lists approximately 44,000 clones. 7.6% of the sample lies in the top ten. Sequenced input: blood buffy coat. The receptors shown here come from a woman between 18 and 75 years old with a cervical HPV16 infection that either progressed to CIN3+ or cleared (not recorded which).

In regard to this clone: With the read ending 3 residues before the CDR3 end, the germline J gene is used to fill in that end. V is TRBV20-1 and J is TRBJ2-3; 11 nucleotides align to TRBD2. The CDR3 length is 16 residues. Trimming at V came to 4 bases and at J to 3 bases, leaving 9 bases not matched to a gene. From germline, CDR1 is DFQATT and CDR2 SNEGSKA (reference sequence). CDR3 loop: CSATALAGGYTDTQYF. The CDR3 DNA, read in part, is TGCAGTGCTACCGCTCTAGCGGGAGGTTATACAGATACG.

The DNA read from the CDR3 is TGTGCCAGCAGCATTGACACTTTTAGCAATCAGCCC. Its translation is CASSIDTFSNQP. The full CDR3 sequence reads CASSIDTFSNQPQHF. This chain joins TRBV7-6 and TRBJ1-5; no definite D call. The read finishes 3 residues shy of the CDR3 end, and the germline J gene is used to complete it. V lost 5 bases and J 0 bases, leaving 11 bases between the germline ends. CDR1 SGHVS and CDR2 FNYEAQ come from the germline V gene. CDR3 length: 15 residues.

A word on this clone: The read terminates 3 residues before the CDR3 end, so the remaining end is supplied by the germline J gene. The chain is built from TRBV11-1 and TRBJ2-3; weak D call: TRBD2 (5 bases). Trimming removed 5 bases at V and 4 bases at J, with 16 bases between. CDR3 length: 15 residues. Germline assignment: CDR1 SGHAT and CDR2 FQDESV (reference sequence). The CDR3 reads CASSGGPRGADTQYF. The sequenced part of the CDR3 DNA is TGTGCCAGCAGCGGCGGGCCTCGCGGTGCAGATACG. The variable domain in full, with the rest retrieved from reference TRBV11-1 and TRBJ2-3, is EAEVAQSPRYKITEKSQAVAFWCDPISGHATLYWYRQILGQGPELLVQFQDESVVDDSQLPKDRFSAERLKGVDSTLKIQPAELGDSAMYLCASSGGPRGADTQYFGPGTRLTVL.

The DNA read from the CDR3 is TGCAGTGCTGAAGGGACTTCCACATCCTACAATGAG. Its protein is CSAEGTSTSYNE. The entire CDR3 sequence reads CSAEGTSTSYNEQFF. The chain combines TRBV20-1 with TRBJ2-1, with D perhaps TRBD2 (6 bases). Read coverage stops 3 residues before the CDR3 terminus; the germline J gene supplies the remainder. CDR1 is DFQATT and CDR2 is SNEGSKA in the germline V gene (reference sequence). Trimming shortened V by 5 bases and J by 1 base, and 15 bases separated the two germline ends. The CDR3 is made up of 15 amino acids.

Notes on this clone: The read falls 3 residues short of the CDR3 end, and the missing part is taken from the germline J gene. V gene TRBV20-1 combines with J gene TRBJ2-7; 8 bases align to TRBD2. CDR3 length: 13 amino acids. The trim removed 4 bases at V and 0 bases at J, leaving 2 bases unmatched. Germline CDR1 and CDR2: DFQATT and SNEGSKA (reference sequence). CDR3 DNA, as far as it was read: TGCAGTGCTACCCGGGGGGGCTCCTACGAG. Encoded protein: CSATRGGSYE. The full CDR3 reads CSATRGGSYEQYF.

In regard to this clone: Sequencing ends 3 residues short of the CDR3 end; the germline J gene provides the rest. The chain employs TRBV9 and TRBJ2-1, with TRBD2 matching 7 bases. Germline values: CDR1 SGDLS, CDR2 YYNGEE. There are 15 residues in the CDR3. V lost 1 base and J lost 0; bases outside the gene matches: 1. The DNA read from the CDR3 is TGTGCCAGCAGCGTAAGCGGGACCTCCTACAATGAG. Protein sequence: CASSVSGTSYNE. The entire CDR3 protein reads CASSVSGTSYNEQFF.

Of note for this clone: The CDR3 end falls 3 residues outside the read, so it is completed with the germline J gene. J is TRBJ1-3 and V is TRBV19, with D maybe TRBD1 (5 bases). CDR1 LNHDA and CDR2 SQIVND come from the germline V gene (reference sequence). V dropped 8 bases and J dropped 0 bases, with 14 bases sitting between them. The CDR3 is 15 residues long. The CDR3 sequence is CASREQANSGNTIYF. Partial CDR3 DNA: TGTGCCAGTCGGGAACAGGCAAACTCTGGAAACACC.

Concerning this clone: The read comes to an end 3 residues before the CDR3 does, leaving the germline J gene to fill in the end. The J gene is TRBJ1-2, the V gene TRBV18; tentatively, D is TRBD1 (6 bases). CDR3 length: 16 amino acids. V was clipped by 0 bases and J by 7 bases, with 18 bases between them. Germline values: CDR1 KGHSH, CDR2 LQKENI. CDR3 protein: CASSPPSQAGVGGYTF. CDR3 bases read: TGTGCCAGCTCACCACCGTCACAGGCAGGGGTGGGTGGC. The complete variable domain, with remaining parts taken from reference TRBV18 and TRBJ1-2, reads NAGVMQNPRHLVRRRGQEARLRCSPMKGHSHVYWYRQLPEEGLKFMVYLQKENIIDESGMPKERFSAEFPKEGPSILRIQQVVRGDSAAYFCASSPPSQAGVGGYTFGSGTRLTVV.